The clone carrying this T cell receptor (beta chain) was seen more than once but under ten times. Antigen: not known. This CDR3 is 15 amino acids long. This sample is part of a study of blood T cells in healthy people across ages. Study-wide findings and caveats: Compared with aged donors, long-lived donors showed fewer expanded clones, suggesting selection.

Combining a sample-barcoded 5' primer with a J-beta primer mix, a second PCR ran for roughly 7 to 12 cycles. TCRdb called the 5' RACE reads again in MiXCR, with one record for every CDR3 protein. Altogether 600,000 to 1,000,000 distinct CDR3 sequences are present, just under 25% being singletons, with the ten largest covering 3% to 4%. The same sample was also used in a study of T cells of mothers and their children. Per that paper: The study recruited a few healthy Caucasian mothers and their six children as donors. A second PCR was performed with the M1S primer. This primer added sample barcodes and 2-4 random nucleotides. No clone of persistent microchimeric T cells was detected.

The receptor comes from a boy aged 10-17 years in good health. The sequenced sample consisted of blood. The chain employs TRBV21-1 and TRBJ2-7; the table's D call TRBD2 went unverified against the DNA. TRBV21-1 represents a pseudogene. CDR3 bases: TGTGCCAGCAGCAAAGTCCCTAGCGGGACGGGGGAGCAGTACTTC. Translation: CASSKVPSGTGEQYF.